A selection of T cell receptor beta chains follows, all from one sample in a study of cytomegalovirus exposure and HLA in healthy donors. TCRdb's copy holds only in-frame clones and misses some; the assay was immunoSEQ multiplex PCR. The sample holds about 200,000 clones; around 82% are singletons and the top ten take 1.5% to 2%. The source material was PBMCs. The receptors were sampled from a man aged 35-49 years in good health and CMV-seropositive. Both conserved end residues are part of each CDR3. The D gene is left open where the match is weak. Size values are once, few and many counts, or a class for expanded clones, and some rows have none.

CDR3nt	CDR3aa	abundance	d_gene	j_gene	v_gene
TGCGCCAGCAGCCAAGCCACAGGGGCGAACACCGGGGAGCTGTTTTTT	CASSQATGANTGELFF	-	TRBD1	TRBJ2-2	TRBV4-3
TGTGCCATCAGTGAGTCGGCTAGGACAGGGAACTATGGCTACACCTTC	CAISESARTGNYGYTF	few	TRBD1	TRBJ1-2	TRBV10-3
TGTGCCAGTAGTATAGACAAGTCTTCGGGAGCTTTCTTT	CASSIDKSSGAFF	-	-	TRBJ1-1	TRBV19
TGTGCCAGCAGCCCCGGTAGAACAGATACGCAGTATTTT	CASSPGRTDTQYF	-	-	TRBJ2-3	TRBV5-4
TGTGCCAGCAGCCGGAGGTCGGGGGGGACCTACGAGCAGTACTTC	CASSRRSGGTYEQYF	once	TRBD2	TRBJ2-7	TRBV7-2
TGTGCCAGCAGCGCGGGCCCCAACACTGAAGCTTTCTTT	CASSAGPNTEAFF	-	-	TRBJ1-1	TRBV7-2
TGCGCCAGCAGCCTCCGGGACAGGATTTACACTGAAGCTTTCTTT	CASSLRDRIYTEAFF	-	TRBD1	TRBJ1-1	TRBV5-1
TGTGCCAGCAGCCCGGACAGGGGCGGCTACACCTTC	CASSPDRGGYTF	-	TRBD1	TRBJ1-2	TRBV5-4
TGTGCCAGCAAAACAGGGTACCAAGAGACCCAGTACTTC	CASKTGYQETQYF	-	-	TRBJ2-5	TRBV5-4
TGCGCCAGCAGCGGAGGGACCGGCTCCTACGAGCAGTACTTC	CASSGGTGSYEQYF	-	-	TRBJ2-7	TRBV5-1
TGCGCCAGCAGCCAAGGACTAGCGGGGACCCTCGAGCAGTACTTC	CASSQGLAGTLEQYF	once	TRBD2	TRBJ2-7	TRBV4-1
TGTGCCAGCAGCTTAGTGGGCAGCCTCTTCTATGGCTACACCTTC	CASSLVGSLFYGYTF	few	-	TRBJ1-2	TRBV11-2
TGCGCCAGCAGCGACGGAGTAAACATTCAGTACTTC	CASSDGVNIQYF	-	-	TRBJ2-4	TRBV5-1
TGCGCCAGCAGTGAGTTGTCCGCCTACAATGAGCAGTTCTTC	CASSELSAYNEQFF	-	-	TRBJ2-1	TRBV10-1
TGCGCCAGCAGCTCTACAGGGGGCAAAGGGGACACTGAAGCTTTCTTT	CASSSTGGKGDTEAFF	-	TRBD1	TRBJ1-1	TRBV5-1